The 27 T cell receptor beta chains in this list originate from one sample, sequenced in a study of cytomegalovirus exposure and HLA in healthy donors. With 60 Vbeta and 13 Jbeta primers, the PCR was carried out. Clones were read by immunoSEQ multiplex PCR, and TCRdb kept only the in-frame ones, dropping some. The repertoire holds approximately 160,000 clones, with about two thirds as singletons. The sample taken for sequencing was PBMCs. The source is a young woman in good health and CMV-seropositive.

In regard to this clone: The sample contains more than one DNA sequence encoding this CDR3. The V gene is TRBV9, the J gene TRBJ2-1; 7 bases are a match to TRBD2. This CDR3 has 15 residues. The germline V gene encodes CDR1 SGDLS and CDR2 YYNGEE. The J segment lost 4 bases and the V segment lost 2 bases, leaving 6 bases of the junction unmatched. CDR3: CASSVGGGAYNEQFF. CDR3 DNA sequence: TGTGCCAGCAGCGTGGGGGGGGGAGCGTACAATGAGCAGTTCTTC.

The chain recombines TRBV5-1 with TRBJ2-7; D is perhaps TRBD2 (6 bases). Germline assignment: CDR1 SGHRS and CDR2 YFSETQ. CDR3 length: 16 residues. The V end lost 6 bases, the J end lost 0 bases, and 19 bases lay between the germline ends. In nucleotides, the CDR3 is TGCGCCAGCACCCATCCGGGACTCGAGGGCTCCTACGAGCAGTACTTC. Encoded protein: CASTHPGLEGSYEQYF.

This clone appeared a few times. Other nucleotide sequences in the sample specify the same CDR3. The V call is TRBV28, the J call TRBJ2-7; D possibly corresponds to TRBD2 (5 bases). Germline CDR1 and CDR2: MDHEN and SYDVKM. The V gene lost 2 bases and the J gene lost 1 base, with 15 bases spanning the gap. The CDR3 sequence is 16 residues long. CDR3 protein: CASSLIRGPLSYEQYF. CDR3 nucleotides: TGTGCCAGCAGTTTAATCCGAGGGCCCCTGTCCTACGAGCAGTACTTC. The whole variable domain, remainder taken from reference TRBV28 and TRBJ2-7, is DVKVTQSSRYLVKRTGEKVFLECVQDMDHENMFWYRQDPGLGLRLIYFSYDVKMKEKGDIPEGYSVSREKKERFSLILESASTNQTSMYLCASSLIRGPLSYEQYFGPGTRLTVT.

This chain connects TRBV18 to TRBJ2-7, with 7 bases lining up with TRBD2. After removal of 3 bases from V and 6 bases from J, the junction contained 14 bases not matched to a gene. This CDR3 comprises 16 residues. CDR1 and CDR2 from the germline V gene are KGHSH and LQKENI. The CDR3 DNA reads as TGTGCCAGCTCACCGGCAGGTAGGAGGGACTACCCCGAGCAGTACTTC. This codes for CASSPAGRRDYPEQYF.

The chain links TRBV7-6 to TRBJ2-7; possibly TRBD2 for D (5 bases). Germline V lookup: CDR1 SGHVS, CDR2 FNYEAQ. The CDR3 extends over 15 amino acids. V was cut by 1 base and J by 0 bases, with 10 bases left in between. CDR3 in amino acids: CASSLGTGSSYEQYF. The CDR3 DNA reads TGTGCCAGCAGCTTAGGAACGGGAAGCTCCTACGAGCAGTACTTC.

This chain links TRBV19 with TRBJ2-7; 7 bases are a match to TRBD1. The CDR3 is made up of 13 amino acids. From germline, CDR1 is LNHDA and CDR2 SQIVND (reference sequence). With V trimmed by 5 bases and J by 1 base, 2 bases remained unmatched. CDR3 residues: CASSPGQSYEQYF. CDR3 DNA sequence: TGTGCCAGTAGTCCGGGACAGTCCTACGAGCAGTACTTC.

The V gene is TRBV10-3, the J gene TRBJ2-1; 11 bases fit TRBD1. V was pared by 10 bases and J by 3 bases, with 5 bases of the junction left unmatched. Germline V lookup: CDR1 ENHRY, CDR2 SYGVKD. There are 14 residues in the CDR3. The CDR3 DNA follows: TGTGCCACGGGACAGGGGGACGGCTACAATGAGCAGTTCTTC. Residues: CATGQGDGYNEQFF.

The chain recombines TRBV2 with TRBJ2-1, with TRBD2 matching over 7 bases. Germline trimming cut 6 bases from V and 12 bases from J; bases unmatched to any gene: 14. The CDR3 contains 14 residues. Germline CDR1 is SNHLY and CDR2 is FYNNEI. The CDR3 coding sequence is TGTGCCAGCAGGAATCATGCGGGAGCCCCCCGGCAGTTCTTC. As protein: CASRNHAGAPRQFF.

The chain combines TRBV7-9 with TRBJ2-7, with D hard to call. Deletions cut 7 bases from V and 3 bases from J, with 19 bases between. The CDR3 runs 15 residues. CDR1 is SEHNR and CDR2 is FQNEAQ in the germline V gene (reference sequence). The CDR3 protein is CASTENSLPYYEQYF. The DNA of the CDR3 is TGTGCCAGCACCGAAAATTCCCTACCGTACTACGAGCAGTACTTC.

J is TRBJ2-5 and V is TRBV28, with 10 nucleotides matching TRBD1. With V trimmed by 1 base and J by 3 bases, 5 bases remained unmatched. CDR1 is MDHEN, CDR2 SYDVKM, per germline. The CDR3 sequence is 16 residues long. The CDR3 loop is CASSLSGTGAKETQYF. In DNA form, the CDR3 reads TGTGCCAGCAGTTTATCCGGGACAGGGGCTAAAGAGACCCAGTACTTC.

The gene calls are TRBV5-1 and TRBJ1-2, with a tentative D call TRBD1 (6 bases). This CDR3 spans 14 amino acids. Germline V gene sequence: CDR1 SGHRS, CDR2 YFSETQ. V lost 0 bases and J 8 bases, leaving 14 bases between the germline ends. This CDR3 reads CASSLGQELEGYTF. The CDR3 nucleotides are TGCGCCAGCAGCTTGGGACAGGAGCTTGAAGGCTACACCTTC.

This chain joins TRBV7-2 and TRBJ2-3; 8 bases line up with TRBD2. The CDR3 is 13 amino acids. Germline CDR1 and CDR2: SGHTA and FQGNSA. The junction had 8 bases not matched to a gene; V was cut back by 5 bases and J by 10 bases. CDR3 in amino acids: CASSPTGLESQYF. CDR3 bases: TGTGCCAGCAGCCCTACGGGACTAGAGTCGCAGTATTTT.

DNA of the CDR3: TGTGCCAGTAGTACAAGCGGGAGGGCGTACCAAGAGACCCAGTACTTC. Translation: CASSTSGRAYQETQYF. The chain is built from TRBV19 and TRBJ2-5, with 10 bases that match TRBD2. The junction had 5 bases not matched to a gene; V was cut back by 4 bases and J by 0 bases. The V gene's germline CDR1 is LNHDA and CDR2 SQIVND (reference sequence). CDR3 length equals 16 residues.

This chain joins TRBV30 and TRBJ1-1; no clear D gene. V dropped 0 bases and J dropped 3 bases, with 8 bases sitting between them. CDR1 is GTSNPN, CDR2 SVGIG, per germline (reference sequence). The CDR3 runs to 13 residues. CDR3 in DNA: TGTGCCTGGAGTGTAACCGGGGACACTGAAGCTTTCTTT. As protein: CAWSVTGDTEAFF.

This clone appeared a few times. The CDR3 DNA reads as TGTGCCAGCAGTTTTCCAGGGGGCAATGGCTACACCTTC. Protein product: CASSFPGGNGYTF. This rearrangement joins TRBV27 to TRBJ1-2; TRBD1 matches 8 bases. Per the germline V gene, CDR1 is MNHEY and CDR2 is SMNVEV (reference sequence). The ends lost 3 bases at V and 6 bases at J; junction bases unmatched: 3. This CDR3 is 13 amino acids long.

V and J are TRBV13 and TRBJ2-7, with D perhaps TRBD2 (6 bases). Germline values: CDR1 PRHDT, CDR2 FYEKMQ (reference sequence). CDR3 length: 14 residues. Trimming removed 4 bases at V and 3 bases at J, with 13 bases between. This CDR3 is CASSSGGEYYEQYF. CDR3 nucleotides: TGTGCCAGCAGCTCTGGCGGGGAATACTACGAGCAGTACTTC.

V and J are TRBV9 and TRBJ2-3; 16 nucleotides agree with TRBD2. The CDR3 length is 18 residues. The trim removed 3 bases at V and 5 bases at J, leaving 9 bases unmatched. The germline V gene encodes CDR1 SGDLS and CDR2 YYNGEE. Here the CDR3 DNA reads TGTGCCAGCAGCGCGGGGACTAGCGGGAGGGCCTCGGTAGATACGCAGTATTTT. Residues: CASSAGTSGRASVDTQYF. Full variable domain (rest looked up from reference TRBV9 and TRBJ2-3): DSGVTQTPKHLITATGQRVTLRCSPRSGDLSVYWYQQSLDQGLQFLIQYYNGEERAKGNILERFSAQQFPDLHSELNLSSLELGDSALYFCASSAGTSGRASVDTQYFGPGTRLTVL.

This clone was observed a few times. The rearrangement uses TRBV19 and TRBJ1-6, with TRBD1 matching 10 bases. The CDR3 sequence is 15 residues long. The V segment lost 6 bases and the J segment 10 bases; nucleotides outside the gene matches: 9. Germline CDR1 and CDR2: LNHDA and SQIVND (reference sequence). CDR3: CASSRKGQGISPLHF. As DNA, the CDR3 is TGTGCCAGTAGCCGAAAGGGACAGGGGATATCACCCCTCCACTTT.

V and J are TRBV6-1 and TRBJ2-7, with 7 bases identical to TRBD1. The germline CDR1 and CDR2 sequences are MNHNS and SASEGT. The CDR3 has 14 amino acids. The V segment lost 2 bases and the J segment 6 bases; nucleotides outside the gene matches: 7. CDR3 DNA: TGTGCCAGCAGTGAATTTCGGACAGGACCCGAGCAGTACTTC. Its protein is CASSEFRTGPEQYF.

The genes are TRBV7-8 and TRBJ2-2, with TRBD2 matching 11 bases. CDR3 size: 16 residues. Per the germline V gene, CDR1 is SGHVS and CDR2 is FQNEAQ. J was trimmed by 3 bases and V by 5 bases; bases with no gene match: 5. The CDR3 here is CASSPRLAGYTGELFF. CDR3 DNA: TGTGCCAGCAGCCCCCGACTAGCGGGGTACACCGGGGAGCTGTTTTTT.

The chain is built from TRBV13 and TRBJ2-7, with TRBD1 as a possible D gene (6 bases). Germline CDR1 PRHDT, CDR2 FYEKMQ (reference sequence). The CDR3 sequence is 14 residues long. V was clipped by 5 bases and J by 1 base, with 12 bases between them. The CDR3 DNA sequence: TGTGCCAGCAGCCAGGGGTACGGGTCCTACGAGCAGTACTTC. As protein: CASSQGYGSYEQYF.

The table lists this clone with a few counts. CDR3 coding DNA: TGTGCCAGCAGCTTAGACAGGGGCTATGGCTACACCTTC. This sequence encodes CASSLDRGYGYTF. The chain is built from TRBV7-2 and TRBJ1-2; 7 bases map to TRBD1. The CDR3 is 13 amino acids. Unmatched junction bases numbered 0, after V lost 1 base and J lost 4 bases. In germline, CDR1 is SGHTA, CDR2 FQGNSA.

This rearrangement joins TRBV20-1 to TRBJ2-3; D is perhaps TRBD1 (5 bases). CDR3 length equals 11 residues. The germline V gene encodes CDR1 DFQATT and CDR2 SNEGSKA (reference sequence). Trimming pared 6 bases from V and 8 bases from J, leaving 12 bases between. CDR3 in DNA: TGCAGTGCCAGGGAAACGGGTACGCAGTATTTT. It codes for CSARETGTQYF.

This CDR3 reads CASALSGDGGYTF. CDR3 bases: TGTGCCAGCGCTCTCTCGGGTGACGGTGGCTACACCTTC. The gene calls are TRBV27 and TRBJ1-2; no definite D call. The CDR3 consists of 13 residues. CDR1 and CDR2 (germline): MNHEY, SMNVEV (reference sequence). The V and J ends lost 8 bases and 7 bases respectively, with 17 bases between them.

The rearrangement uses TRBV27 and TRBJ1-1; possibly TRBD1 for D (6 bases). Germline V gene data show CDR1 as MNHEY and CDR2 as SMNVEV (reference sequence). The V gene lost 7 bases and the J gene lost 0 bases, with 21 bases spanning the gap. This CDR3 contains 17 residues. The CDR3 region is CASNEGRGNYMNTEAFF. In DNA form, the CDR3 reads TGTGCCAGCAACGAAGGCAGGGGAAATTACATGAACACTGAAGCTTTCTTT.

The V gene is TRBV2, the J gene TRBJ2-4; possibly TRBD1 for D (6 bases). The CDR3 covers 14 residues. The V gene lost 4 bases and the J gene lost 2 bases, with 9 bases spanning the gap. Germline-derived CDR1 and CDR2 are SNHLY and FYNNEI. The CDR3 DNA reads TGTGCCAGCAGTGGGACAGCAACCAAAAACATTCAGTACTTC. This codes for CASSGTATKNIQYF.

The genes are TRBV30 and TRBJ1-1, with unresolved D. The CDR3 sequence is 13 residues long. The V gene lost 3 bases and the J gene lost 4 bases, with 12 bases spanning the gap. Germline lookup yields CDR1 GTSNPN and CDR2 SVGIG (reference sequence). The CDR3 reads CAWSAHEGTEAFF. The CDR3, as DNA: TGTGCCTGGAGCGCCCATGAGGGCACTGAAGCTTTCTTT. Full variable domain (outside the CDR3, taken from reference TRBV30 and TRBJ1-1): SQTIHQWPATLVQPVGSPLSLECTVEGTSNPNLYWYRQAAGRGLQLLFYSVGIGQISSEVPQNLSASRPQDRQFILSSKKLLLSDSGFYLCAWSAHEGTEAFFGQGTRLTVV.